The entry that follows covers one T cell receptor (beta chain) sequence. The antigen remains undetermined. Each CDR3 protein is one row after TCRdb ran MiXCR on the reads. The sample carries hundreds of thousands of distinct CDR3 sequences, 20% to 25% recorded once. CDR1 is MDHEN and CDR2 is SYDVKM in the germline V gene. The CDR3 runs 15 residues. Trimming removed 7 bases from V and 0 bases from J; junction bases left unmatched: 6. This sample stems from a study of T cell repertoires in cytomegalovirus infection. The wider study: Public TCR beta signatures provided an indication of both CMV infection and a matching HLA type.

Whole-study findings and limits: Based on cumulative public TCR beta family frequency, carriers of CMV plus the relevant HLA were identified. The response measured ex vivo was dominated by TCR beta clonotypes (HLA-C-restricted and CMV-specific).

The V gene is TRBV28, the J gene TRBJ2-1, with 7 positions matching TRBD1. The TCR comes from a human donor in good health (CMV status not recorded). Some clones in this sample may be carry-over from other donors' samples. Source material: CD8+ T cells from PBMCs. CDR3 sequence: CASTRDSSSYNEQFF. CDR3 nucleotide sequence: TGTGCCAGCACCCGGGACAGCAGCTCCTACAATGAGCAGTTCTTC.